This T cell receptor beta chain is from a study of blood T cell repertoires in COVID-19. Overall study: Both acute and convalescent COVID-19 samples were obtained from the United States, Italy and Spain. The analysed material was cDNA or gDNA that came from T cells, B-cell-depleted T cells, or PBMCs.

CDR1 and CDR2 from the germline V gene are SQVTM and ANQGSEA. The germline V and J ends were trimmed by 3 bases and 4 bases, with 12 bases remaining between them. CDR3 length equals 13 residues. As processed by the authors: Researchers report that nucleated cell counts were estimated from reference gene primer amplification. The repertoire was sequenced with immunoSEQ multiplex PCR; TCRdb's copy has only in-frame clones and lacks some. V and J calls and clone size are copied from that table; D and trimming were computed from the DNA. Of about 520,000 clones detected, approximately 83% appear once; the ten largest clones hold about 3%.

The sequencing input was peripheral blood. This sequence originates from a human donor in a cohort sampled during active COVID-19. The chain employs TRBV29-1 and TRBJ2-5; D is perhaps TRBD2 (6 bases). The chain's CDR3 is CSVDAVGGETQYF. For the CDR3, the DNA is TGCAGCGTTGACGCGGTGGGAGGAGAGACCCAGTACTTC.